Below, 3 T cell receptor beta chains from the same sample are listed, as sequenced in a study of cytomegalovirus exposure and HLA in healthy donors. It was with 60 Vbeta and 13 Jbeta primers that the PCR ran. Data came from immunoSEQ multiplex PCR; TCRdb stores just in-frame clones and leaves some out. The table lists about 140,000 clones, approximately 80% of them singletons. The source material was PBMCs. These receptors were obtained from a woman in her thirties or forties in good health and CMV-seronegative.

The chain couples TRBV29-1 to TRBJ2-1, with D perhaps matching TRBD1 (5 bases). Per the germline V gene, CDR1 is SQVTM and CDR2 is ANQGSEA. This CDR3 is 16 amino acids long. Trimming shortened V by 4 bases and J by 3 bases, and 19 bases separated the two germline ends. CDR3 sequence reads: CSVGMTANLLYNEQFF. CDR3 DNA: TGCAGCGTTGGGATGACAGCAAACCTCCTCTACAATGAGCAGTTCTTC.

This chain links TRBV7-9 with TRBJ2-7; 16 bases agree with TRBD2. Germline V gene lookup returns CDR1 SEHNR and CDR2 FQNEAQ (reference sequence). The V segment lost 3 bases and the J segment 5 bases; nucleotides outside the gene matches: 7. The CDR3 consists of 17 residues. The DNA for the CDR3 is TGTGCCAGCAGCTTTTTATCAGGGACTAGCGGGAGGGACGAGCAGTACTTC. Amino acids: CASSFLSGTSGRDEQYF.

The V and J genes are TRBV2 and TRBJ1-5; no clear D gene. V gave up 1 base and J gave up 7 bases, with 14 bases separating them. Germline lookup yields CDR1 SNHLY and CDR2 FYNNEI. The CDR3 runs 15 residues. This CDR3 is CASSEDNSAFQPQHF. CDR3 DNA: TGTGCCAGCAGTGAAGACAACAGTGCCTTCCAGCCCCAGCATTTT.